This T cell receptor beta chain emerged from a study of Graves' ophthalmopathy and Graves' hyperthyroidism. Study results and caveats: Between ophthalmopathy and stable hyperthyroidism, a 13-signature model drew a separation with 87.88% sensitivity and about 81% specificity. Blood samples also showed most expanded thyroid clonotypes exceeding 0.001 frequency.

The authors amplified TCR beta CDR3 regions, and they did so from RNA transcripts for repertoire sequencing. RT-PCR with HTBI primers came first, then second-round multiplex PCR. Each CDR3 protein gets one entry after TCRdb re-called the multiplex PCR reads with MiXCR. The table lists roughly 350,000 distinct CDR3 sequences, roughly 17% of them singletons, with 2% to 3% in the top ten. The CDR3 runs 12 residues. Germline CDR1 reads SNHLY; CDR2 reads FYNNEI. The V end lost 5 bases, the J end lost 5 bases, and 8 bases lay between the germline ends. Clinicians made diagnoses from clinical symptoms, serum thyroxine, TRAb, thyroid ultrasound and orbital computed tomography. This clonotype was seen at least ten times. Its antigen is unknown.

Specimen: peripheral blood. V usage is TRBV2 and J usage is TRBJ2-3; no reliable D call. This TCR came from an adult woman with stable Graves' hyperthyroidism. The CDR3 reads CASSPGGDTQYF. The CDR3 nucleotides are TGTGCCAGCAGTCCCGGTGGAGATACGCAGTATTTT. The whole variable domain, remainder taken from reference TRBV2 and TRBJ2-3, is EPEVTQTPSHQVTQMGQEVILRCVPISNHLYFYWYRQILGQKVEFLVSFYNNEISEKSEIFDDQFSVERPDGSNFTLKIRSTKLEDSAMYFCASSPGGDTQYFGPGTRLTVL.